These 8 T cell receptor beta chains were all obtained from the same sample, sequenced in a study of shared clonotypes between healthy human individuals. CD45RO-negative cells were positively selected for CCR7, leaving out terminally differentiated effector memory CD45RA+ cells. Some clones are missing from TCRdb's copy, which holds only in-frame ones; the method was immunoSEQ multiplex PCR. The profile covers some 580,000 clones, with 98% appearing a single time and less than 0.35% taken by the ten largest. The sequencing input was naive CD8+ T cells sorted from blood. The source of these receptors is a man aged 30 to 39 in good health.

V is TRBV20-1 and J is TRBJ1-1; no clear D. This CDR3 has 11 residues. Trimming removed 2 bases at V and 7 bases at J, with 8 bases between. Germline assignment: CDR1 DFQATT and CDR2 SNEGSKA (reference sequence). This CDR3 is CSARFGVEAFF. The CDR3 nucleotides read TGCAGTGCTAGATTCGGGGTTGAAGCTTTCTTT.

This chain joins TRBV9 and TRBJ2-1, with D perhaps TRBD2 (7 bases). There are 15 residues in the CDR3. V shed 0 bases and J shed 12 bases, with 19 bases lying between them. Germline CDR1 reads SGDLS; CDR2 reads YYNGEE. Here the CDR3 DNA reads TGTGCCAGCAGCGTAGCGCCTAGCGGTGGAGGGGGGCAGTTCTTC. Translation: CASSVAPSGGGGQFF.

The chain links TRBV27 to TRBJ2-7; TRBD1 matches at 8 bases. V shed 4 bases and J 4 bases; nucleotides not matched to a gene: 6. The CDR3 loop spans 14 amino acids. CDR1 is MNHEY and CDR2 is SMNVEV in the germline V gene (reference sequence). CDR3 DNA sequence: TGTGCCAGCAGTTCGTACAGGGGGAATTACGAGCAGTACTTC. Translated: CASSSYRGNYEQYF.

Only one count was recorded for this clone. The chain recombines TRBV27 with TRBJ2-1; 7 bases are a match to TRBD1. The CDR3 has 13 amino acids. V was pared by 3 bases and J by 12 bases, with 8 bases of the junction left unmatched. Germline lookup yields CDR1 MNHEY and CDR2 SMNVEV (reference sequence). The CDR3 protein is CASSFSQTGWQFF. The DNA for the CDR3 is TGTGCCAGCAGTTTCAGCCAGACAGGGTGGCAGTTCTTC.

The chain links TRBV4-1 to TRBJ1-2; perhaps TRBD1 as D (5 bases). CDR1 MGHRA and CDR2 YSYEKL come from the germline V gene. This CDR3 region has 12 residues. With 8 bases removed from V and 8 bases from J, the gap between germline ends came to 15 bases. CDR3 amino acids: CASAHGGVGYTF. In DNA form, the CDR3 reads TGCGCCAGCGCTCATGGAGGGGTCGGCTACACCTTC.

J is TRBJ2-7 and V is TRBV6-5; 9 bases align to TRBD1. The CDR3 totals 15 residues. Per germline, CDR1 MNHEY and CDR2 SVGAGI. Losses at the gene ends were 0 bases for V and 5 bases for J; bases not matched to a gene: 5. CDR3 protein: CASSYSRQGDNEQYF. For the CDR3, the DNA is TGTGCCAGCAGTTACTCTAGACAGGGGGATAACGAGCAGTACTTC.

The chain uses TRBV6-4 and TRBJ2-1, with TRBD2 matching over 7 bases. This CDR3 has 18 residues. In germline, CDR1 is MRHNA, CDR2 SNTAGT. With V trimmed by 2 bases and J by 0 bases, 10 bases remained unmatched. The CDR3 DNA sequence: TGTGCCAGCAGTGACCGGGAGCACGGGACTAACTCCTACAATGAGCAGTTCTTC. Translated, it gives CASSDREHGTNSYNEQFF.

V is TRBV27 and J is TRBJ2-7, with a possible D match to TRBD1 (6 bases). This CDR3 is 14 amino acids long. V lost 6 bases and J lost 0, with 12 bases in between. The germline V gene encodes CDR1 MNHEY and CDR2 SMNVEV (reference sequence). The CDR3 DNA sequence: TGTGCCAGCAGCCATGGGGGCCTCTCCTACGAGCAGTACTTC. Residues: CASSHGGLSYEQYF.